The 13 T cell receptor beta chains in this list originate from one sample, sequenced in a study of shared clonotypes between healthy human individuals (dated by TCRdb to 2019 to 2021). The library came from the immunoSEQ multiplex PCR assay. Not all clones reach the TCRdb copy of this immuneACCESS table, which keeps in-frame sequences only. Checked studies attribute under half of the gap to unresolved V genes and leave the rest unexplained. The sample table shows over 1.4 million clones, and 96% are seen once. Over 1% of the sample comes from the top ten. The sequenced material came from naive CD4+ T cells sorted from blood. This specimen's cell subset or site label, per the study, means: CD45RA+ positively selected. Receptors were obtained from a man younger than 45 in good health.

J is TRBJ2-7 and V is TRBV19, with a weak D call TRBD1 (6 bases). The germline V and J ends were trimmed by 4 bases and 4 bases, with 11 bases remaining between them. This CDR3 has 13 amino acids. Germline assignment: CDR1 LNHDA and CDR2 SQIVND (reference sequence). The CDR3 region is CASSTTQGYEQYF. DNA of the CDR3: TGTGCCAGTAGTACCACACAGGGTTACGAGCAGTACTTC.

This clone appeared a single time. The chain joins TRBV11-2 to TRBJ2-5, with 8 nucleotides matching TRBD1. This CDR3 has 13 residues. Trimming cost V 4 bases and J 4 bases; bases outside gene matches: 2. Germline assignment: CDR1 SGHAT and CDR2 FQNNGV. The CDR3: CASSYTGGETQYF. The CDR3 region has the DNA TGTGCCAGCAGCTATACAGGGGGAGAGACCCAGTACTTC. Complete variable domain (other parts from reference TRBV11-2 and TRBJ2-5): EAGVAQSPRYKIIEKRQSVAFWCNPISGHATLYWYQQILGQGPKLLIQFQNNGVVDDSQLPKDRFSAERLKGVDSTLKIQPAKLEDSAVYLCASSYTGGETQYFGPGTRLLVL.

This clone was observed once. This chain joins TRBV23-1 and TRBJ2-7; 8 nucleotides agree with TRBD1. TRBV23-1 is an ORF; its function is uncertain. Losses at the gene ends were 9 bases for V and 3 bases for J; bases not matched to a gene: 7. The CDR3 runs to 13 residues. The CDR3 sequence is CARIDRGDYEQYF. The CDR3 DNA follows: TGCGCCAGGATCGACAGGGGAGACTACGAGCAGTACTTC.

The gene calls are TRBV5-4 and TRBJ2-4; D tentatively fits TRBD1 or TRBD2 (5 bases each). This CDR3 has 14 residues. V lost 3 bases to trimming and J lost 8 bases, with 15 bases between them. Germline assignment: CDR1 SGHNT and CDR2 YYREEE (reference sequence). The CDR3 coding sequence is TGTGCCAGCAGCTCCGGGACCCCCGGGGACATTCAGTACTTC. Translation: CASSSGTPGDIQYF.

This sequence joins TRBV28 and TRBJ2-1, with 8 positions matching TRBD2. CDR3 size: 13 residues. Per germline, CDR1 MDHEN and CDR2 SYDVKM. The V and J ends lost 7 bases and 8 bases, in that order; junction bases with no gene match: 7. For the CDR3, the DNA is TGTGCCAGCACCGGGAGGGCCTGGGATGAGCAGTTCTTC. It translates to CASTGRAWDEQFF. Together with reference TRBV28 and TRBJ2-1, the CDR3 gives the full variable domain: DVKVTQSSRYLVKRTGEKVFLECVQDMDHENMFWYRQDPGLGLRLIYFSYDVKMKEKGDIPEGYSVSREKKERFSLILESASTNQTSMYLCASTGRAWDEQFFGPGTRLTVL.

The rearrangement uses TRBV11-2 and TRBJ2-7; a weak D match, TRBD2 (5 bases). Per the germline V gene, CDR1 is SGHAT and CDR2 is FQNNGV. This CDR3 comprises 15 residues. Trimming took off 1 base at V and 4 bases at J, with 14 bases between the two ends. CDR3 bases: TGTGCCAGCAGCTTAGGGGCGGGCACCCCTTACGAGCAGTACTTC. Translation gives CASSLGAGTPYEQYF.

V is TRBV18 and J is TRBJ2-3; D ambiguous. The CDR3 totals 14 residues. Trimming left V 4 bases short and J 2 bases short, with 10 bases between. Looked up from germline, CDR1 is KGHSH and CDR2 is LQKENI. The CDR3 region is CASSRGPDTDTQYF. For the CDR3, the DNA is TGTGCCAGCTCACGCGGACCAGACACAGATACGCAGTATTTT.

Notes on this clone: Other DNA sequences from this sample encode an identical CDR3 as well. The chain is built from TRBV18 and TRBJ1-5; unclear D gene. The CDR3 has 13 amino acids. Germline-derived CDR1 and CDR2 are KGHSH and LQKENI. V gave up 2 bases and J gave up 5 bases, with 7 bases separating them. The CDR3 nucleotides read TGTGCCAGCTCACCAGCGTCGGATCAGCCCCAGCATTTT. The encoded protein is CASSPASDQPQHF.

The rearrangement joins TRBV5-4 to TRBJ2-7, with no clear D. V lost 4 bases and J lost 3, with 17 bases in between. This CDR3 contains 15 residues. Germline V gives CDR1 SGHNT, CDR2 YYREEE (reference sequence). CDR3 nucleotide sequence: TGTGCCAGCAGCCCCAGCCAGCAAATGAGCTACGAGCAGTACTTC. Amino acid sequence: CASSPSQQMSYEQYF.

The chain combines TRBV6-6 with TRBJ2-1; the D is unclear. This CDR3 is 15 amino acids long. V was shortened by 0 bases and J by 5 bases, with 11 bases between the two germline ends. Germline V gives CDR1 MNHNY, CDR2 SVGAGI (reference sequence). CDR3 loop: CASSYSMQTDNEQFF. CDR3 coding DNA: TGTGCCAGCAGTTACTCGATGCAGACTGACAATGAGCAGTTCTTC.

In this sample, this clone turned up once. The sample has other DNA sequences that encode this CDR3 too. The V gene is TRBV28, the J gene TRBJ2-7; the D gene is possibly TRBD1 (5 bases). CDR1 and CDR2 (germline): MDHEN, SYDVKM. The CDR3 runs to 13 residues. The V gene lost 2 bases and the J gene lost 2 bases, with 7 bases spanning the gap. CDR3 coding DNA: TGTGCCAGCAGTTTAACAGGTACCTACGAGCAGTACTTC. Its protein product is CASSLTGTYEQYF.

This chain uses TRBV19 with TRBJ1-2, with 9 bases matching TRBD1. From germline, CDR1 is LNHDA and CDR2 SQIVND (reference sequence). The V and J ends lost 4 bases and 8 bases, in that order; junction bases with no gene match: 11. The CDR3 spans 15 residues. DNA of the CDR3: TGTGCCAGTAGTACGAACAGGGGGCTGATCGGCGGCTACACCTTC. Amino acid sequence: CASSTNRGLIGGYTF. Using reference TRBV19 and TRBJ1-2 for the parts outside the CDR3, the full variable domain is DGGITQSPKYLFRKEGQNVTLSCEQNLNHDAMYWYRQDPGQGLRLIYYSQIVNDFQKGDIAEGYSVSREKKESFPLTVTSAQKNPTAFYLCASSTNRGLIGGYTFGSGTRLTVV.

The rearrangement links TRBV11-2 to TRBJ2-7, with a possible D match to TRBD2 (5 bases). Germline V gives CDR1 SGHAT, CDR2 FQNNGV. The CDR3 runs to 14 residues. Trimming stripped 5 bases from V and 3 bases from J, with 14 bases between. The CDR3: CASSPRRGNYEQYF. The CDR3 region has the DNA TGTGCCAGCAGCCCCAGACGGGGTAACTACGAGCAGTACTTC.